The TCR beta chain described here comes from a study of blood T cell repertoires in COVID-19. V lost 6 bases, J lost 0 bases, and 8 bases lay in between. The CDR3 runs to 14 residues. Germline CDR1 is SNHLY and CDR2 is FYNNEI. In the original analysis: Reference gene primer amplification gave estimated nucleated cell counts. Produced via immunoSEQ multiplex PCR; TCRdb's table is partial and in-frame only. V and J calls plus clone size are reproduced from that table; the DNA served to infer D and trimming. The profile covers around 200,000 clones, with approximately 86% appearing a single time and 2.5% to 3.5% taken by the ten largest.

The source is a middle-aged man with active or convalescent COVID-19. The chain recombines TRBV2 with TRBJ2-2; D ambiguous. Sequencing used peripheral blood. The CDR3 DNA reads TGTGCCAGCAGGGAATTCTCGAACACCGGGGAGCTGTTTTTT. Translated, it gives CASREFSNTGELFF. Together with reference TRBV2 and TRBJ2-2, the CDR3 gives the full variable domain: EPEVTQTPSHQVTQMGQEVILRCVPISNHLYFYWYRQILGQKVEFLVSFYNNEISEKSEIFDDQFSVERPDGSNFTLKIRSTKLEDSAMYFCASREFSNTGELFFGEGSRLTVL.